A selection of T cell receptor beta chains follows, all from one sample in a study of blood T cell repertoires in COVID-19. Generated by immunoSEQ multiplex PCR, the TCRdb table keeps only in-frame clones and is missing some. The data contain 25,000 to 30,000 clones, 85% to 95% of them singletons. Sequenced input: peripheral blood. The receptors come from a woman in her 70s with COVID-19, enrolled during active disease. CDR3s include the opening cysteine and the closing phenylalanine or tryptophan. Fields, in order: D gene, CDR3 length, V gene, J gene, CDR3 protein. A D gene is named only where the DNA matches it firmly.

D gene: TRBD1; CDR3 length: 16; V gene: TRBV4-3; J gene: TRBJ1-2; CDR3 protein: CASSQDDVWTGGGYTF
D gene: NA; CDR3 length: 12; V gene: TRBV29-1; J gene: TRBJ1-4; CDR3 protein: CSATPGGGELFF
D gene: NA; CDR3 length: 14; V gene: TRBV6-5; J gene: TRBJ2-1; CDR3 protein: CASSYSWSGNEQFF
D gene: NA; CDR3 length: 13; V gene: TRBV3-1/TRBV3-2; J gene: TRBJ1-4; CDR3 protein: CASEDRNNEKLFF
D gene: NA; CDR3 length: 13; V gene: TRBV11-3; J gene: TRBJ2-7; CDR3 protein: CASSSGLDYEQYF
D gene: TRBD2; CDR3 length: 15; V gene: TRBV6-4; J gene: TRBJ2-1; CDR3 protein: CASSEGLAGVIEQFF
D gene: NA; CDR3 length: 15; V gene: TRBV4-1; J gene: TRBJ2-3; CDR3 protein: CASSQVLSSTDTQYF
D gene: NA; CDR3 length: 14; V gene: TRBV7-6; J gene: TRBJ2-3; CDR3 protein: CASSVLGGGDTQYF
D gene: NA; CDR3 length: 15; V gene: TRBV4-2; J gene: TRBJ1-5; CDR3 protein: CASSQETDTYQPQHF
D gene: TRBD1; CDR3 length: 13; V gene: TRBV5-1; J gene: TRBJ1-1; CDR3 protein: CASTTGADTEAFF
D gene: TRBD2; CDR3 length: 16; V gene: TRBV5-1; J gene: TRBJ2-1; CDR3 protein: CASSLDVAGPYNEQFF
D gene: NA; CDR3 length: 13; V gene: TRBV6-6; J gene: TRBJ2-7; CDR3 protein: CASSFGSSYEQYF
D gene: NA; CDR3 length: 15; V gene: TRBV5-4; J gene: TRBJ1-3; CDR3 protein: CASSLGFGSGNTIYF
D gene: TRBD2; CDR3 length: 16; V gene: TRBV7-2; J gene: TRBJ2-1; CDR3 protein: CASSLVTSGRTHEQFF
D gene: TRBD1; CDR3 length: 15; V gene: TRBV2; J gene: TRBJ1-4; CDR3 protein: CASSVGGQPNEKLFF
D gene: NA; CDR3 length: 14; V gene: TRBV6-5; J gene: TRBJ1-1; CDR3 protein: CASRGDDVGTEAFF
D gene: TRBD2; CDR3 length: 16; V gene: TRBV19; J gene: TRBJ2-1; CDR3 protein: CASSTGTSGSFNEQFF
D gene: NA; CDR3 length: 15; V gene: TRBV5-4; J gene: TRBJ2-7; CDR3 protein: CASSLEGEGSYEQYF
D gene: NA; CDR3 length: 13; V gene: TRBV11-1; J gene: TRBJ2-5; CDR3 protein: CASSPRQTETQYF
D gene: TRBD2; CDR3 length: 16; V gene: TRBV13; J gene: TRBJ2-3; CDR3 protein: CASSPTLAGGSDTQYF
D gene: NA; CDR3 length: 17; V gene: TRBV19; J gene: TRBJ2-1; CDR3 protein: CASSKTTGIRSYNEQFF
D gene: NA; CDR3 length: 13; V gene: TRBV27; J gene: TRBJ1-1; CDR3 protein: CASSFGDQTEAFF